Following are 8 T cell receptor beta chains from one sample sequenced in a study of blood T cell repertoires in COVID-19. Profiled with immunoSEQ multiplex PCR; TCRdb holds only in-frame clones, not every one. There are around 330,000 clones in the sample; around 89% occur only once, and roughly 1.7% lies in the top ten. Sequenced input: peripheral blood. All receptors come from a woman aged 25 to 39 with COVID-19, enrolled during active disease.

V and J are TRBV19 and TRBJ1-5; TRBD1 aligns across 8 bases. J lost 6 bases, V lost 4 bases, and 11 bases had no gene match. The CDR3 is 16 amino acids. Germline-derived CDR1 and CDR2 are LNHDA and SQIVND (reference sequence). In DNA form, the CDR3 reads TGTGCCAGTAGTAGTAGGACAGGGAGATTCGGTCAGCCCCAGCATTTT. Its protein is CASSSRTGRFGQPQHF.

The rearrangement uses TRBV12-3 or TRBV12-4 and TRBJ1-6; TRBD1 might be the D (5 bases). Trimming took 8 bases from V and 4 from J, leaving 6 bases between them. The CDR3 contains 12 residues. The CDR3 sequence: CASSGYNSPLHF. DNA for the CDR3: TGTGCCAGCTCAGGGTATAATTCACCCCTCCACTTT.

This chain joins TRBV6-2 or TRBV6-3 and TRBJ2-7, with a tentative D call TRBD1 (6 bases). Germline V lookup: CDR1 MNHEY, CDR2 SVGEGT. This CDR3 comprises 14 residues. Between the trimmed V and J ends, which lost 0 bases and 4 bases, there was a span of 10 bases. The CDR3 region has the DNA TGTGCCAGCAGTTACTCGGGCAGGGGATACGAGCAGTACTTC. Protein sequence: CASSYSGRGYEQYF.

The CDR3: CASSRELGFEAFF. CDR3 in DNA: TGTGCCAGCAGCCGCGAGCTAGGCTTTGAAGCTTTCTTT. The V gene is TRBV6-5, the J gene TRBJ1-1; unclear D gene. Germline values: CDR1 MNHEY, CDR2 SVGAGI. The CDR3 runs to 13 residues. Trimming shortened V by 6 bases and J by 7 bases, and 15 bases separated the two germline ends.

The chain carries TRBV7-9 and TRBJ2-1; possibly TRBD1 for D (6 bases). Trimming left V 1 base short and J 8 bases short, with 12 bases between. Per the germline V gene, CDR1 is SEHNR and CDR2 is FQNEAQ (reference sequence). This CDR3 is 14 amino acids long. CDR3 nucleotide sequence: TGTGCCAGCAGCTTAGAAGGCAGGGGCGATGAGCAGTTCTTC. This gives the protein CASSLEGRGDEQFF.

The V call is TRBV6-5, the J call TRBJ1-2, with TRBD1 identical over 7 bases. Germline CDR1 and CDR2: MNHEY and SVGAGI. This CDR3 is 12 amino acids long. Germline trimming cut 10 bases from V and 6 bases from J; bases unmatched to any gene: 8. In DNA form, the CDR3 reads TGTGCCACCAAGACAGGGTATGATGGCTACACCTTC. Protein product: CATKTGYDGYTF.

The chain joins TRBV19 to TRBJ1-6, with D possibly TRBD1 on 5 matching bases. This CDR3 spans 15 amino acids. Germline CDR1 and CDR2: LNHDA and SQIVND (reference sequence). The V gene lost 6 bases and the J gene lost 3 bases, with 12 bases spanning the gap. The DNA of the CDR3 is TGTGCCAGTAGAAGGGGACTATTCTATAATTCACCCCTCCACTTT. Translating gives CASRRGLFYNSPLHF.

V and J are TRBV9 and TRBJ2-7; no clear D gene. Germline CDR1 reads SGDLS; CDR2 reads YYNGEE. The ends were cut back, 0 bases at V and 3 bases at J, with 7 bases in the middle. This CDR3 has 13 amino acids. The CDR3 sequence is CASSVGSDYEQYF. The CDR3 nucleotides are TGTGCCAGCAGCGTAGGGTCAGACTACGAGCAGTACTTC.